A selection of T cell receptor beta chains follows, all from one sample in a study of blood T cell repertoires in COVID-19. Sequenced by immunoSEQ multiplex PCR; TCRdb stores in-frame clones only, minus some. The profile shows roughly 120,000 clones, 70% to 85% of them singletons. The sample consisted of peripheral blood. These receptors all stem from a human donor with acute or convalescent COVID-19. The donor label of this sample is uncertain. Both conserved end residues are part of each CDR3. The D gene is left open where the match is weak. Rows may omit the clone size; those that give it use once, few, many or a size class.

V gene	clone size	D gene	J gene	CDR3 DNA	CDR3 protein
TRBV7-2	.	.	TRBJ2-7	TGTGCCAGCAGCTTAGCGACTATCGAGCAGTACTTC	CASSLATIEQYF
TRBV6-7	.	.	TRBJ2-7	TGTGCCAGAGCCCAGGGCCTCTCCTACGAGCAGTACTTC	CARAQGLSYEQYF
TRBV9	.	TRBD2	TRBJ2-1	TGTGCCAGCACCCGACTAGCGGGGGGCAATGAGCAGTTCTTC	CASTRLAGGNEQFF
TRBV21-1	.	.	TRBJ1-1	TGTGCCAGCACCTCAGGGCGGGATGAGGACCAACGGGAAAAATACCTGGGGCGGACTGAAGCTTTCTTT	CASTSGRDEDQREKYLGRTEAFF
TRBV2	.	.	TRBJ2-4	TGTGCCAGCAGATATGGACTAGCCAAAAACATTCAGTACTTC	CASRYGLAKNIQYF
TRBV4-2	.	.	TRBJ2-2	TGTGCCAGCAGCCAAGAAAGTGGGGGGACCGGGGAGCTGTTTTTT	CASSQESGGTGELFF
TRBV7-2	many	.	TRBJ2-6	TGTGCCAGCAGCTCAGGGGGGTCTGGGGCCAACGTCCTGACTTTC	CASSSGGSGANVLTF
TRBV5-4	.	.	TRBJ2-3	TGTGCCAGCAGCTACGGGCGGGCGGGCACAGATACGCAGTATTTT	CASSYGRAGTDTQYF
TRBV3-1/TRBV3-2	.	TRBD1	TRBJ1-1	TGTGCCAGCAGTGTTGGACAGGGGGCCCTCTTCACTGAAGCTTTCTTT	CASSVGQGALFTEAFF
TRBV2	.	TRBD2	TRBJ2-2	TGTGCCAGCAGTCGGGAGGGAAACACCGGGGAGCTGTTTTTT	CASSREGNTGELFF
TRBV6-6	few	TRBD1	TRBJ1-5	TGTGCCAGCAGTCCACAGGGGGCCCGGTTTGGCAATCAGCCCCAGCATTTT	CASSPQGARFGNQPQHF
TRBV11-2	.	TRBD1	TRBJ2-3	TGTGCCAGTCGTAGTCCCCGGGACAGCCGCACAGATACGCAGTATTTT	CASRSPRDSRTDTQYF
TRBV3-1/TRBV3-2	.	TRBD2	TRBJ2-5	TGTGCCAGCAACCAAAGGCCGGCGGGGGGGCCCCAAGAGACCCAGTACTTC	CASNQRPAGGPQETQYF
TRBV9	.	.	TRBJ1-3	TGTGCCAGCAGCGTCGGAGGGTACGGAAACACCATATATTTT	CASSVGGYGNTIYF
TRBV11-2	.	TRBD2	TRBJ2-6	TGTGCCGCCCCCCCGGGGGGGGAGTTTGGGGCCAACGTCCTGACTTTC	CAAPPGGEFGANVLTF
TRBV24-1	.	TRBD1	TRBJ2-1	TGTGCCACCAGTGATCCGACAGGGCGAAGGGATGAGCAGTTCTTC	CATSDPTGRRDEQFF
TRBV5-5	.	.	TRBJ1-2	TGTGCCAGCAGCTTGGGGCATCTTGGCAATGGCTACACCTTC	CASSLGHLGNGYTF
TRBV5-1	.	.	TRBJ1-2	TGCGCCAGCAGCGAAACAGGGTGGGATGGCTACACCTTC	CASSETGWDGYTF
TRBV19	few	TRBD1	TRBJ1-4	TGTGCCAGTAGTGGACAGGGGGCAGTTGAAAAACTGTTTTTT	CASSGQGAVEKLFF
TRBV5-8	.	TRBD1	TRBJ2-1	TGTGCCAGCAGCTTGGAGGTGTTGGGGACAGGGGGCGCGGATGAGCAGTTCTTC	CASSLEVLGTGGADEQFF
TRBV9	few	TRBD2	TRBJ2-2	TGTGCCAGCAGCGTCGCCGGGACTAGCATAACCGGGGAGCTGTTTTTT	CASSVAGTSITGELFF
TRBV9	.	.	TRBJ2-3	TGTGCCAGCAGCGTAGGGCACCGAGATACGCAGTATTTT	CASSVGHRDTQYF
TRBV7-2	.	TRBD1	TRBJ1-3	TGTGCCAGCAGTTCTAGTTCTCCCGGGACAGGGTTTTTTGGAAACACCATATATTTT	CASSSSSPGTGFFGNTIYF
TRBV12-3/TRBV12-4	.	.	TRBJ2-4	TGTGCCAGCAGTTTCAGGGCCAAAAACATTCAGTACTTC	CASSFRAKNIQYF
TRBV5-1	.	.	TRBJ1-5	TGCGCCAGCAGCTTGGACGGACAGCCTAATCAGCCCCAGCATTTT	CASSLDGQPNQPQHF
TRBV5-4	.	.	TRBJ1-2	TGTGCCAGCAGCCCGCGGGGAACTTGGTATGGCTACACCTTC	CASSPRGTWYGYTF
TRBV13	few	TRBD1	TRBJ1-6	TGTGCCAGCAGCTTACGACCAGGGGGTTATAATTCACCCCTCCACTTT	CASSLRPGGYNSPLHF
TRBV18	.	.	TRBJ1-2	TGTGCCAGCTCACCCAACTCGGGGGACTATGGCTACACCTTC	CASSPNSGDYGYTF
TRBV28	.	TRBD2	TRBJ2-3	TGTGCCAGCAGTCAGCGGGGGTCTAGCACAGATACGCAGTATTTT	CASSQRGSSTDTQYF
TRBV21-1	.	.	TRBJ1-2	TGTGCCAGCAACGGGTATGGCTACACCTTC	CASNGYGYTF
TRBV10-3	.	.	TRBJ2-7	TGTGCCATCAGTGATAGGTCGAGACTAGATATAGGCTTC	CAISDRSRLDIGF
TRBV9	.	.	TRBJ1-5	TGTGCCAGCAGCGCGGGGGACGGCAATCAGCCCCAGCATTTT	CASSAGDGNQPQHF
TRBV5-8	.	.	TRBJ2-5	TGTGCCAGCAGCTCCACCAGGGTACGGGTCGAGACCCAGTACTTC	CASSSTRVRVETQYF
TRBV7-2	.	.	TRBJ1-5	TGTGCCAGCAGCTTTAATAGGGGTCAGCCCCAGCATTTT	CASSFNRGQPQHF
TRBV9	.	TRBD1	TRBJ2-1	TGTGCCAGCAGCCCCGGACAGGTCTACAATGAGCAGTTCTTC	CASSPGQVYNEQFF
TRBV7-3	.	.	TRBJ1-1	TGTGCCAGCAGCCTAGACGGGGGAGACACTGAAGCTTTCTTT	CASSLDGGDTEAFF
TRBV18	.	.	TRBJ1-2	TGTGCCAGCTCACCAAGGACAGAATATGGCTACACCTTC	CASSPRTEYGYTF
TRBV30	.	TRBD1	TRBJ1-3	TGTGCCTGGAGTGTAGGGGACAGCCGAGTCTCTGGAAACACCATATATTTT	CAWSVGDSRVSGNTIYF
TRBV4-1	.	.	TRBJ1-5	TGCGCCAGCAGCCTTAGGGAGCAATCGCCCCAGCATTTT	CASSLREQSPQHF
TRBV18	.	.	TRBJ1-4	TGTGCCAGCTCACCACACCCGGTCGGAACTAATGAAAAACTGTTTTTT	CASSPHPVGTNEKLFF
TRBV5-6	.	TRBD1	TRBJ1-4	TGTGCCAGCAGCTTGTTCAGGGGGCCTGCCGATAATGAAAAACTGTTTTTT	CASSLFRGPADNEKLFF
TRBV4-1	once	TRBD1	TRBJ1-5	TGCGCCAGCAGCCAAGCCCCCTACAGGGGGCCTCAGCCCCAGCATTTT	CASSQAPYRGPQPQHF
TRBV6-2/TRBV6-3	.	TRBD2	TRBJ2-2	TGTGCCAGCAGTTACCCCCCCGGCAGGGAGGGGACCGGGGAGCTGTTTTTT	CASSYPPGREGTGELFF
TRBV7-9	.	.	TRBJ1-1	TGTGCCAGCAGCGTAGCTGACAGGCCTACCTTTGAAGCTTTCTTT	CASSVADRPTFEAFF
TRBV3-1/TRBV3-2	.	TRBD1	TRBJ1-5	TGTGCCAGCAGCCAAGGACAGGGCCTTAGCAATCAGCCCCAGCATTTT	CASSQGQGLSNQPQHF
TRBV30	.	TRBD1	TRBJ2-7	TGTGCCTGGACGCGGCAGGGGGTCGAGCAGTACTTC	CAWTRQGVEQYF
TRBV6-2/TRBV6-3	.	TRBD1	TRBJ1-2	TGTGCCAGCAGTTACAGGACAGGGGGCAACTATGGCTACACCTTC	CASSYRTGGNYGYTF
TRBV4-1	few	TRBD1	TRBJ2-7	TGCGCCAGCAGCCAAGTCAAGATCCTCGGGACAGGCATTAACTACGAGCAGTACTTC	CASSQVKILGTGINYEQYF
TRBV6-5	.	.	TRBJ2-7	TGTGCCAGCACCTCACACGGCCTAGCCTACGAGCAGTACTTC	CASTSHGLAYEQYF
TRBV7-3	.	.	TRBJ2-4	TGTGCCAGCAGCAGTGACGGGGGTTCAAACATTCAGTACTTC	CASSSDGGSNIQYF
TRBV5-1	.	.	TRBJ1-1	TGCGCCAGCAGACTTACAGGGCTCGGGGAAGCTTTCTTT	CASRLTGLGEAFF